This TCR beta chain comes out of a study of blood T cell repertoires in COVID-19. About the research overall: The United States, Italy and Spain were the sources of the acute and convalescent COVID-19 samples. From T cells, B-cell-depleted T cells, or PBMCs came the material, which was cDNA or gDNA.

This table comes from immunoSEQ multiplex PCR, and its TCRdb copy is limited to in-frame clones, with some not included. Among 130,000 to 150,000 clones listed, around 84% were seen once. The CDR3 has 14 amino acids. Trimming removed 5 bases from V and 4 bases from J, with 12 bases in between. CDR1 is SNHLY and CDR2 is FYNNEI in the germline V gene. The chain joins TRBV2 to TRBJ1-5, with D possibly matching TRBD1 (5 bases). The source material was peripheral blood. The origin of this receptor is a human donor in a cohort sampled during active COVID-19. CDR3 residues: CASSPVGGNQPQHF. DNA of the CDR3: TGTGCCAGCAGTCCCGTGGGGGGTAATCAGCCCCAGCATTTT.